This T cell receptor (beta chain) originates from a study of shared clonotypes between healthy human individuals. Terminally differentiated effector memory CD45RA+ cells were excluded from the naive CD8 cells, which were CD45RO-negative and positively selected for CCR7. The ends were cut back, 0 bases at V and 2 bases at J, with 9 bases in the middle. The CDR3 extends over 14 amino acids. Germline-derived CDR1 and CDR2 are SGDLS and YYNGEE. Only in-frame clones appear in the TCRdb table, and some are missing; sequencing was by immunoSEQ multiplex PCR. The sample has some 2,100,000 clones, about 92% seen once. Worth noting for this clone: At the DNA level, this CDR3 is encoded by other sequences in the same sample as well.

This clonotype originated in a man between 18 and 35 years old in good health. Some clones in this sample may be carry-over from other donors' samples. Sequencing was done on a sample of naive CD8+ T cells from PBMCs. This sequence joins TRBV9 and TRBJ2-7; D is perhaps TRBD2 (5 bases). CDR3: CASSVGGSTYEQYF. Here the CDR3 DNA reads TGTGCCAGCAGCGTAGGAGGGAGTACCTACGAGCAGTACTTC.